What follows is one T cell receptor beta chain and its context. Its antigen is not identified. Trimming took 3 bases from V and 1 from J, leaving 7 bases between them. The CDR3 totals 14 residues. The germline CDR1 and CDR2 sequences are LGHNA and YSLEER. PCR amplification relied on 60 Vbeta primers (plus 13 Jbeta primers). Methods used by the authors: In a later analysis, of some 80 million unique beta chains, around 11 million appeared in at least two donors. Measured with immunoSEQ multiplex PCR; TCRdb has only the in-frame clones, and not every one. D and trimming were read from the DNA, whereas the V and J calls and clone size are those reported in that table. The sample carries about 170,000 clones, 65% to 85% recorded once. These data belong to a study of cytomegalovirus exposure and HLA in healthy donors. Findings and limits, study-wide: An apparent linkage of common viral pathogens to several of the most significant clusters emerged in a later analysis.

The sequence was collected from a woman in her forties or fifties in good health and CMV-seropositive. The chain uses TRBV4-3 and TRBJ1-5; no firm D call. Sequenced: PBMCs. The CDR3 sequence is CASSQSISNQPQHF. CDR3 DNA: TGCGCCAGCAGCCAGTCTATAAGCAATCAGCCCCAGCATTTT.